Below, one T cell receptor beta chain is given with its context. This entry belongs to a study of blood T cell repertoires in COVID-19. Study as a whole: COVID-19 samples from acute and convalescent phases originated in the United States, Italy and Spain. The analysed material was cDNA or gDNA that came from T cells, B-cell-depleted T cells, or PBMCs.

CDR3 size: 18 residues. Germline V gives CDR1 MGHRA, CDR2 YSYEKL. V trimming: 5 bases; J trimming: 5 bases; junction bases outside the gene matches: 18. Only in-frame clones appear in the TCRdb table, and some are missing; sequencing was by immunoSEQ multiplex PCR. The data contain roughly 210,000 clones, about nine tenths of them seen just once; the ten biggest clones take up approximately 1.8%. Sequencing input: peripheral blood. V gene TRBV4-1 combines with J gene TRBJ2-1; 7 positions agree with TRBD2. The sequence derives from a man in his sixties or seventies with acute or convalescent COVID-19. CDR3 DNA: TGCGCCAGCAGCGAATGGACCCCCGGGACTACCTCTAACAATGAGCAGTTCTTC. It codes for CASSEWTPGTTSNNEQFF.